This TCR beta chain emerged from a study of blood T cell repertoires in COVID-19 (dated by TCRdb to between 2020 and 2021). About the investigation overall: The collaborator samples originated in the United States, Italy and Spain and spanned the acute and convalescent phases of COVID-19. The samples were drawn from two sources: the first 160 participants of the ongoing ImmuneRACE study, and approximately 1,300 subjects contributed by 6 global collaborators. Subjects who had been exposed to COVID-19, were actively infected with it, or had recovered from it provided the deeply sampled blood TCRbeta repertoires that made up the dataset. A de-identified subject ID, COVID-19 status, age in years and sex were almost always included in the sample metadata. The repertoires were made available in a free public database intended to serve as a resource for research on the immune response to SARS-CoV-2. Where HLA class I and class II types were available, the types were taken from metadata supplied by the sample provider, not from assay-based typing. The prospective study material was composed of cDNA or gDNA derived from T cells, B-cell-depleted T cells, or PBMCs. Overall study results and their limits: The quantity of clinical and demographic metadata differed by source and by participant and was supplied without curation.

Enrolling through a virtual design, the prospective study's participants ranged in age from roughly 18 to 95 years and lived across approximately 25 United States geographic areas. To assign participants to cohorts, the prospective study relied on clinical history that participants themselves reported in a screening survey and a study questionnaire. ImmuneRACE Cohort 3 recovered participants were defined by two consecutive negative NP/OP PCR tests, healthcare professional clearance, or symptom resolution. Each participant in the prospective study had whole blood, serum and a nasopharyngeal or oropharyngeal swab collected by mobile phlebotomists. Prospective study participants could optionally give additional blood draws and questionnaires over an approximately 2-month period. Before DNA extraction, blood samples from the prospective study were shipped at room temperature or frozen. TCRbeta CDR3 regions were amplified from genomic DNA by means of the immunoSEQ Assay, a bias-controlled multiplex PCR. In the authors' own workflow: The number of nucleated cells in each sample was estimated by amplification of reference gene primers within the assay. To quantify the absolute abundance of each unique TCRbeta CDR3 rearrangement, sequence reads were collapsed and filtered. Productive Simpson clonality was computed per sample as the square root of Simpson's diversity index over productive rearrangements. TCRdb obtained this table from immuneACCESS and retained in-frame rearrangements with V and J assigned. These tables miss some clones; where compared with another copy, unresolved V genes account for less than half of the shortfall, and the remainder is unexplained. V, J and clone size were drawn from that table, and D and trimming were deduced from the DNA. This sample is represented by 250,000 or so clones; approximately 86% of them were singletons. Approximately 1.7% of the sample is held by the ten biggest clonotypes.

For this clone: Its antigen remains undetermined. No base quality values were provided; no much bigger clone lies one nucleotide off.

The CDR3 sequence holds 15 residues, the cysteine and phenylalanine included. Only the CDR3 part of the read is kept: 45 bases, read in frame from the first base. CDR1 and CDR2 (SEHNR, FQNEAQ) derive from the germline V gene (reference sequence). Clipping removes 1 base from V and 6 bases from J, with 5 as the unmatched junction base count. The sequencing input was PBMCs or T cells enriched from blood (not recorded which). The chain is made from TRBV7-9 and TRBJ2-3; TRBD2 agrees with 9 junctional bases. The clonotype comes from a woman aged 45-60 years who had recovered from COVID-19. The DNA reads TGTGCCAGCAGCTTAGAGGTAGCGGGAGTGGATACGCAGTATTTT. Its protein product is CASSLEVAGVDTQYF.